The entry that follows covers one TCR beta chain sequence. The target antigen is unknown. The record originates from a study of long-term antiretroviral therapy in people with HIV. Researchers ran immunoSEQ v3.0 at survey level. Sequencing used immunoSEQ multiplex PCR; TCRdb keeps in-frame clones, though not all of them. This sample has roughly 19,000 clones, with around 86% found just once. Study-level results: Participants lacked recorded data on ART adherence, viral resistance or therapy changes. Repertoire composition at all time points was dominated by clones that had expanded before ART.

The CDR3 has 13 amino acids. From germline, CDR1 is SQVTM and CDR2 ANQGSEA. V shed 6 bases and J shed 1 base, with 13 bases lying between them. The sequence was collected from a man aged 35-49 years with HIV. The chain is built from TRBV29-1 and TRBJ2-7; D is ambiguous. The sequences come from unsorted PBMCs, collected 0.5 years after starting antiretroviral therapy. CDR3 region: CSVVTYGSYEQYF. The CDR3 bases are TGCAGCGTCGTAACTTACGGGTCCTACGAGCAGTACTTC.